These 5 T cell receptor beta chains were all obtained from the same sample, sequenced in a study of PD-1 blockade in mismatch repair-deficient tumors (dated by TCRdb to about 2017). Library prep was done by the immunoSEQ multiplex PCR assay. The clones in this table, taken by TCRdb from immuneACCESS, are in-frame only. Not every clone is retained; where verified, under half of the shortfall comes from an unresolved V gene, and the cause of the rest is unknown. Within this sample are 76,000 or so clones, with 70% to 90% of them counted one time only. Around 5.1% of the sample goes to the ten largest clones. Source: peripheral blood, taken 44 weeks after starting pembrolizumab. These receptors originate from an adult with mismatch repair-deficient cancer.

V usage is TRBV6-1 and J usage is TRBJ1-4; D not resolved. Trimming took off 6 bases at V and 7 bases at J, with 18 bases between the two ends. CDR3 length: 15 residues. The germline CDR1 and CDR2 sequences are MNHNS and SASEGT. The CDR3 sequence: CASSLTSSKGEKLFF. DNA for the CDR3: TGTGCCAGCAGCCTAACATCCTCGAAGGGTGAAAAACTGTTTTTT.

The CDR3 sequence: CASSLEPLYGYTF. The CDR3, as DNA: TGCGCCAGCAGCTTGGAGCCCCTCTATGGCTACACCTTC. The chain is built from TRBV5-1 and TRBJ1-2; D not resolved. This CDR3 spans 13 amino acids. Germline CDR1 and CDR2: SGHRS and YFSETQ. Trimming stripped 0 bases from V and 4 bases from J, with 7 bases between.

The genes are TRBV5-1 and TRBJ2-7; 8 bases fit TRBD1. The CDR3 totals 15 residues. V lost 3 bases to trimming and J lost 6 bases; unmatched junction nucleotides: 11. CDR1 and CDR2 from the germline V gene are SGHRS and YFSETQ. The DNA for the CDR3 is TGCGCCAGCAGCTCTGCCGGGACAGGCAGCTCCGAGCAGTACTTC. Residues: CASSSAGTGSSEQYF.

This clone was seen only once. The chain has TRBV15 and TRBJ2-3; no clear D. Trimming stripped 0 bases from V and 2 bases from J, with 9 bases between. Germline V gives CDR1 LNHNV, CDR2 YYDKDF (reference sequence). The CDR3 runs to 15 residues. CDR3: CATSRDPTNTDTQYF. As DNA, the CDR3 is TGTGCCACCAGCAGAGATCCGACAAACACAGATACGCAGTATTTT.

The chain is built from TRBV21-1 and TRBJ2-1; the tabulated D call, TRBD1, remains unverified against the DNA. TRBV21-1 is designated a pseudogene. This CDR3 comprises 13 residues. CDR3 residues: CASRTGSHNEQFF. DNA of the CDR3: TGTGCCAGCAGGACAGGTTCCCACAATGAGCAGTTCTTC.